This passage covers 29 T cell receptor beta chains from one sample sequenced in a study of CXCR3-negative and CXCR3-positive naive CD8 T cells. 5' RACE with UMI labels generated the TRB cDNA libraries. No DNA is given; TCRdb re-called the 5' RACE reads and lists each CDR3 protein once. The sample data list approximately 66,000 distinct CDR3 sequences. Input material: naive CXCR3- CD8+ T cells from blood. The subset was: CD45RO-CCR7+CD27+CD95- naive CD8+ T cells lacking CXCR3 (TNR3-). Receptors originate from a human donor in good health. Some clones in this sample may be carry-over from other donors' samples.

The CDR3 loop is CASSLAGLYEQYF. The V and J genes are TRBV7-8 and TRBJ2-7. CDR1 and CDR2 from the germline V gene are SGHVS and FQNEAQ. The CDR3 is 13 amino acids.

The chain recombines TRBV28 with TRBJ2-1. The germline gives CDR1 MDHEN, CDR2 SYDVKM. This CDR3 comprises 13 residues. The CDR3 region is CASSLMRYNEQFF. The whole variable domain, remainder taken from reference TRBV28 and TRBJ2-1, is DVKVTQSSRYLVKRTGEKVFLECVQDMDHENMFWYRQDPGLGLRLIYFSYDVKMKEKGDIPEGYSVSREKKERFSLILESASTNQTSMYLCASSLMRYNEQFFGPGTRLTVL.

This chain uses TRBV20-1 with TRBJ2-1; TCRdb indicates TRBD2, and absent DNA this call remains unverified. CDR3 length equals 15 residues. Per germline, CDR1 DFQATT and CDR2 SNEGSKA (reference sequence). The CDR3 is CSASSTSGRPYEQFF.

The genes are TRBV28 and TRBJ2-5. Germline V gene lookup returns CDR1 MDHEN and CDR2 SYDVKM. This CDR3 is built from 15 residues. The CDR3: CASSFGTVGRETQYF.

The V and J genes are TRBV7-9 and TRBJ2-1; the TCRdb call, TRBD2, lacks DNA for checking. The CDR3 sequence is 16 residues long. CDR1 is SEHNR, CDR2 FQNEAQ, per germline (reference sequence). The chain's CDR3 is CASSPGDSGSYVEQFF.

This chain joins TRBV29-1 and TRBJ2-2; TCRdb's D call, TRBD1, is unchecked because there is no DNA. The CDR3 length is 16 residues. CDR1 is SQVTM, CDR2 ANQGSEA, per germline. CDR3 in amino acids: CSVEKGQGGYTGELFF.

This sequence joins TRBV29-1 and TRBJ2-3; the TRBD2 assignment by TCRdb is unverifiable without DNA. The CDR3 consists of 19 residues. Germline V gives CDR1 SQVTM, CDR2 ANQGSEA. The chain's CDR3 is CSVEDFASGGPYSTDTQYF.

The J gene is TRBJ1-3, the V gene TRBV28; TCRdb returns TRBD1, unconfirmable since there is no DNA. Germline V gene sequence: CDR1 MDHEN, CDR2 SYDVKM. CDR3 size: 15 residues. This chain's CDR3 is CASSPPGVSGNTIYF. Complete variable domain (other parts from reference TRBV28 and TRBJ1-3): DVKVTQSSRYLVKRTGEKVFLECVQDMDHENMFWYRQDPGLGLRLIYFSYDVKMKEKGDIPEGYSVSREKKERFSLILESASTNQTSMYLCASSPPGVSGNTIYFGEGSWLTVV.

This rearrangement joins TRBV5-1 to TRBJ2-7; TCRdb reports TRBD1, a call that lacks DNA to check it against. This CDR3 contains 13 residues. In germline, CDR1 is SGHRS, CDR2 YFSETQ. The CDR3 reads CASRGQGDYEQYF.

The CDR3 sequence: CASSLGGSMNTEAFF. V gene TRBV4-1 combines with J gene TRBJ1-1; the TCRdb call, TRBD1, lacks DNA for checking. Germline V gives CDR1 MGHRA, CDR2 YSYEKL. The CDR3 is 15 residues long.

The CDR3 sequence is CASSLGGGLTSQYF. The rearrangement uses TRBV11-2 and TRBJ2-5; TCRdb calls TRBD1, which cannot be checked without DNA. This CDR3 contains 14 residues. Looked up from germline, CDR1 is SGHAT and CDR2 is FQNNGV.

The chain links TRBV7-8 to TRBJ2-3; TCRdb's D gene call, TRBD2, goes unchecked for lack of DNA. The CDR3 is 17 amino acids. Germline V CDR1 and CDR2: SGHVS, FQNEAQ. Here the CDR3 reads CASSLGLAFGPTDTQYF.

The CDR3 is CASSLEGTGAYTEAFF. The chain couples TRBV5-1 to TRBJ1-1; the D gene TCRdb calls, TRBD1, cannot be checked with no DNA. The CDR3 loop spans 16 amino acids. Germline V lookup: CDR1 SGHRS, CDR2 YFSETQ.

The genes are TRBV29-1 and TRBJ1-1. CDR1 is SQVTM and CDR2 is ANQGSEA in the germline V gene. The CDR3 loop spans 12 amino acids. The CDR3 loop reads CSVWRWNTEAFF.

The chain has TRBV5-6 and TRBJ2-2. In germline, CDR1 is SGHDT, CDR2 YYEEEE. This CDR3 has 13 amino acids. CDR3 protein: CASSFQNTGELFF.

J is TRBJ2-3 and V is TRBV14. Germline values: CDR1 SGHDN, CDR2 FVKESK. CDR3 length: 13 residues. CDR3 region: CASSPYPTDTQYF.

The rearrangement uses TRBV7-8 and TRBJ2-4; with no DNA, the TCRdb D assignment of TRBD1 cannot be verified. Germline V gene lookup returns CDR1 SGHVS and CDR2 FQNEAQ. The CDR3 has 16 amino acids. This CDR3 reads CASSPRQGWSGNIQYF.

The CDR3 protein is CSAQTGGDEQYF. The rearrangement joins TRBV29-1 to TRBJ2-7; TCRdb's D gene call, TRBD1, goes unchecked for lack of DNA. The CDR3 runs to 12 residues. Germline lookup yields CDR1 SQVTM and CDR2 ANQGSEA.

CDR3 region: CASSDPKHWAGDNEQFF. The genes are TRBV7-3 and TRBJ2-1; TCRdb's D call, TRBD1, is unchecked because there is no DNA. The V gene's germline CDR1 is SGHTA and CDR2 FQGTGA. The CDR3 contains 17 residues.

CDR3 residues: CASSLRGSAYEQYF. The chain combines TRBV7-9 with TRBJ2-7. Per germline, CDR1 SEHNR and CDR2 FQNEAQ (reference sequence). CDR3 length: 14 residues. Looking up the rest from reference TRBV7-9 and TRBJ2-7 gives the full variable domain: DTGVSQNPRHKITKRGQNVTFRCDPISEHNRLYWYRQTLGQGPEFLTYFQNEAQLEKSRLLSDRFSAERPKGSFSTLEIQRTEQGDSAMYLCASSLRGSAYEQYFGPGTRLTVT.

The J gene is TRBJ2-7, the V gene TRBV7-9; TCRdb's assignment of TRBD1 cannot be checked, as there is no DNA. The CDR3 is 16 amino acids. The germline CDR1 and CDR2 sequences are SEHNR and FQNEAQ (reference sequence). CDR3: CASSPTLEQGPYEQYF.

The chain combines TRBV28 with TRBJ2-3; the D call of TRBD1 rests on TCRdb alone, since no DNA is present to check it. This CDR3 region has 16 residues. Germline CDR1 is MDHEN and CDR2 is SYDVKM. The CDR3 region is CASSLWTGTDTDTQYF.

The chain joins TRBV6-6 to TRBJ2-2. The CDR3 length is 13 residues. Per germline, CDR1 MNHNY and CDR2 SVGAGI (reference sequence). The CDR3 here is CASSHSNTGELFF.

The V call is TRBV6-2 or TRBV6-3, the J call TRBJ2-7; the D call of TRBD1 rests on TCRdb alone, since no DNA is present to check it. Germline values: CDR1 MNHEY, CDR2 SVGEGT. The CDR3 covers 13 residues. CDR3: CASYTGLAYEQYF.

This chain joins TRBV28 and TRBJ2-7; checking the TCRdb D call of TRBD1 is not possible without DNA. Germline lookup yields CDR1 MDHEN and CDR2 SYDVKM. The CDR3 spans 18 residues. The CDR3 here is CASSLLRPAGTGSSEQYF.

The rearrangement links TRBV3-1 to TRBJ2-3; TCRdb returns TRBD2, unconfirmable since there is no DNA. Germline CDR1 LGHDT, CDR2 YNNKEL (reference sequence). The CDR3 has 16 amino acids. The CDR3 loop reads CASSQELAGFTDTQYF.

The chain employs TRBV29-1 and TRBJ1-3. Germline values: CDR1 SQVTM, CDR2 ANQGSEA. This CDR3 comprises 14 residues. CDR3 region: CSVEMPNSGNTIYF.

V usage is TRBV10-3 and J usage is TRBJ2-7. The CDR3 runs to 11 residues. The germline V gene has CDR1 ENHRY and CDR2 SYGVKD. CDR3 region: CAISEPGEQYF.

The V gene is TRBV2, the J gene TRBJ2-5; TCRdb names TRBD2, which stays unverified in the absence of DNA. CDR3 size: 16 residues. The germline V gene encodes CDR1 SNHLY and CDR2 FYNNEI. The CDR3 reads CASSLPPVTSSETQYF.